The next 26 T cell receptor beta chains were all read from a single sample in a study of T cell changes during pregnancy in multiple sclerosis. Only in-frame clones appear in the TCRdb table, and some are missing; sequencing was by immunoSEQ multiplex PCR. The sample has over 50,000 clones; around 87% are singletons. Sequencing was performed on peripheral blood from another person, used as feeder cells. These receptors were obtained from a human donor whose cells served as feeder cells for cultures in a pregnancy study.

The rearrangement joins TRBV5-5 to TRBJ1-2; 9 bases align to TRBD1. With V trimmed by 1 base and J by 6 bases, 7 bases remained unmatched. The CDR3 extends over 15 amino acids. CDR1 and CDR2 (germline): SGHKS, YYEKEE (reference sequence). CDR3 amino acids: CASSLFGTGFNGYTF. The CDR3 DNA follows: TGTGCCAGCAGCTTGTTTGGGACAGGGTTTAATGGCTACACCTTC.

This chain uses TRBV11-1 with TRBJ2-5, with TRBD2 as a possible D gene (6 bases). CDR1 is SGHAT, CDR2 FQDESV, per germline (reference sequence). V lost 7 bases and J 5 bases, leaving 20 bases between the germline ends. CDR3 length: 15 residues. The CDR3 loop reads CASTEGAAGGETQYF. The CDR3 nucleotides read TGTGCCAGCACCGAAGGGGCTGCTGGAGGGGAGACCCAGTACTTC.

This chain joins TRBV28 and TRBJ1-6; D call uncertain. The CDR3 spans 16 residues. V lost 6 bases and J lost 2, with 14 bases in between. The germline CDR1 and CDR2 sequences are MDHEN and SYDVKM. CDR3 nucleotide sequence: TGTGCCAGCAGCCTCAACGCGGGGACCTATAATTCACCCCTCCACTTT. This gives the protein CASSLNAGTYNSPLHF.

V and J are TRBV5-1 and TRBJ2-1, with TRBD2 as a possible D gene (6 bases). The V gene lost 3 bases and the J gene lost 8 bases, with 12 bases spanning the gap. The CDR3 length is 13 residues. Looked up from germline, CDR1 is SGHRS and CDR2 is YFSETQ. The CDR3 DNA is TGCGCCAGCAGCTACGCCGGCGGGGATGAGCAGTTCTTC. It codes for CASSYAGGDEQFF.

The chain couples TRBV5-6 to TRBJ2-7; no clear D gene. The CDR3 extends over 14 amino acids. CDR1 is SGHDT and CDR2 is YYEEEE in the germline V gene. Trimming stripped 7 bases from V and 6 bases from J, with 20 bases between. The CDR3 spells CASSIEYEGVEQYF. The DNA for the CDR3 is TGTGCCAGCTCCATTGAATATGAAGGTGTCGAGCAGTACTTC.

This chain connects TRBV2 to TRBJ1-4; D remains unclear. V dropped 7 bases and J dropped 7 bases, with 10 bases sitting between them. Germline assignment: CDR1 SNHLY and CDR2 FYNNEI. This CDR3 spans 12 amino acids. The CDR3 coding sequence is TGTGCCAGCACCGAATTTAGTGAAAAACTGTTTTTT. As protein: CASTEFSEKLFF.

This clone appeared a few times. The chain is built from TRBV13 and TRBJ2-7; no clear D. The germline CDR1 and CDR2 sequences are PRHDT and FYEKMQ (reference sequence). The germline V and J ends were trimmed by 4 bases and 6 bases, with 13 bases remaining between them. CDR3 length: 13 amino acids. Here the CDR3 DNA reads TGTGCCAGCAGCTCGAACTTCGGTGGCGAGCAGTACTTC. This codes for CASSSNFGGEQYF.

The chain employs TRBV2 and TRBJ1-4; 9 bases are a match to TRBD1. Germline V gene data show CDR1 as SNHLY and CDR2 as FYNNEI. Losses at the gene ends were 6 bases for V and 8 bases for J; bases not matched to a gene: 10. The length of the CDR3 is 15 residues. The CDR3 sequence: CASRGPGQGIEKLFF. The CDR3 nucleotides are TGTGCCAGCAGGGGTCCGGGACAGGGCATAGAAAAACTGTTTTTT.

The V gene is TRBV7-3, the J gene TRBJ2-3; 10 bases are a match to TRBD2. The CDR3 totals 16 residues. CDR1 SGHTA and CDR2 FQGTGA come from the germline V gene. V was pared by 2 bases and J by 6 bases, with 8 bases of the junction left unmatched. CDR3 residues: CASSLFASGSPDTQYF. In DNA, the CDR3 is TGTGCCAGCAGCTTATTCGCTAGCGGGAGCCCGGATACGCAGTATTTT.

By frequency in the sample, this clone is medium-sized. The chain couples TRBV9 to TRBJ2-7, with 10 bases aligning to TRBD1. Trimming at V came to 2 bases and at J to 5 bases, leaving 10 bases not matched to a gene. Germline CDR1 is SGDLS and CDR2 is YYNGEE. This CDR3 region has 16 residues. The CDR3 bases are TGTGCCAGCAGCGTCGACAGGGGGCGCTATCCGGACGAGCAGTACTTC. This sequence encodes CASSVDRGRYPDEQYF. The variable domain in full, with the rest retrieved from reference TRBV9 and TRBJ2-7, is DSGVTQTPKHLITATGQRVTLRCSPRSGDLSVYWYQQSLDQGLQFLIQYYNGEERAKGNILERFSAQQFPDLHSELNLSSLELGDSALYFCASSVDRGRYPDEQYFGPGTRLTVT.

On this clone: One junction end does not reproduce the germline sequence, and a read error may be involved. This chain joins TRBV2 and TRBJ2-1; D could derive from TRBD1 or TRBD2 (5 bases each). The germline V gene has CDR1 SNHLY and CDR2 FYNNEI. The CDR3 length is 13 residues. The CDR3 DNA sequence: TGTGCCAGCAAGGGACCCTCCTACAATGAGCAATTCTTC. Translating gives CASKGPSYNEQFF.

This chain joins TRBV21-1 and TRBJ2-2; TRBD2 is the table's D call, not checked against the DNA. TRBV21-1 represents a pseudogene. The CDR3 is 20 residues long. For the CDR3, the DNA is TGTGCCAGCAGCATATCCGGGACTAGCGGGAGGAAATTGTGGACCGGGGAGCTGTTTTTT. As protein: CASSISGTSGRKLWTGELFF.

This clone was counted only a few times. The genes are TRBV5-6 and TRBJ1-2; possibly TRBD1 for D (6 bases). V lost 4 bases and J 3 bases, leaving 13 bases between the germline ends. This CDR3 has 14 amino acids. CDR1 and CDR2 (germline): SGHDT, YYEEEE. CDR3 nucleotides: TGTGCCAGCAGCACCCTGAGGACAGACTATGGCTACACCTTC. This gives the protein CASSTLRTDYGYTF.

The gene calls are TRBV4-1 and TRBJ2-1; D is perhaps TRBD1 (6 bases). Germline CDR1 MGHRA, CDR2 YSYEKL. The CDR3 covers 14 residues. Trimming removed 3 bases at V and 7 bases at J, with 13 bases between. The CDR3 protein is CASSHTGTKNEQFF. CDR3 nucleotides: TGCGCCAGCAGCCATACCGGGACAAAAAATGAGCAGTTCTTC.

The CDR3 DNA reads TGTGCCAGCAGTCACGCTCCGGGACTGGACGATTCGGCGCAGTATTTT. It translates to CASSHAPGLDDSAQYF. V gene TRBV6-6 combines with J gene TRBJ2-3; the D gene is possibly TRBD2 (6 bases). The V end was cut by 5 bases, the J end by 10 bases, with 25 bases between. The CDR3 runs 16 residues. Per germline, CDR1 MNHNY and CDR2 SVGAGI (reference sequence).

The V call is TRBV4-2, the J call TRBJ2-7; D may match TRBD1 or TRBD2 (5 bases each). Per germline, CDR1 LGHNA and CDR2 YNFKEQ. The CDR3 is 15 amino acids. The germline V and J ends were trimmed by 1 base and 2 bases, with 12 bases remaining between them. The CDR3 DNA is TGTGCCAGCAGCCAAGTCCTGCAGGGACCCTACGAGCAGTACTTC. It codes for CASSQVLQGPYEQYF.

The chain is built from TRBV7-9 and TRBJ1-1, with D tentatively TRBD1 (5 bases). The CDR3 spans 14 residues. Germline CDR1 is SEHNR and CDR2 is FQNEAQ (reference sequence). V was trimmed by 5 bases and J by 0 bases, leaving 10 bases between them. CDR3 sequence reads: CASSLGVVNTEAFF. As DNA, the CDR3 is TGTGCCAGCAGCCTGGGGGTGGTGAACACTGAAGCTTTCTTT.

The CDR3 DNA reads TGTGCCAGCAGTGATCACAGCTTCTACGAGCAGTACTTC. Protein: CASSDHSFYEQYF. J is TRBJ2-7 and V is TRBV27; D is unresolved. The CDR3 extends over 13 amino acids. The germline CDR1 and CDR2 sequences are MNHEY and SMNVEV (reference sequence). V shed 5 bases and J shed 3 bases, with 11 bases lying between them.

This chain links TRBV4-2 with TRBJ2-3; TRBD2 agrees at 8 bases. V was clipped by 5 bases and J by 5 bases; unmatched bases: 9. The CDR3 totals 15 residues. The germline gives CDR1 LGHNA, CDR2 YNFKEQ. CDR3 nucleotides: TGTGCCAGCAGCAGGGCGGGACTAGATGTAGATACGCAGTATTTT. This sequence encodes CASSRAGLDVDTQYF.

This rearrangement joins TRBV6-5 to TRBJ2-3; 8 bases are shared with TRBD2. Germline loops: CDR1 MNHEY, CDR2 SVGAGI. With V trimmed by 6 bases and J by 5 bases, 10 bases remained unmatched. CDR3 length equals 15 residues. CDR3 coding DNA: TGTGCCAGCAGACAGCACGGGGGGGGGCAAGATACGCAGTATTTT. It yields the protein CASRQHGGGQDTQYF.

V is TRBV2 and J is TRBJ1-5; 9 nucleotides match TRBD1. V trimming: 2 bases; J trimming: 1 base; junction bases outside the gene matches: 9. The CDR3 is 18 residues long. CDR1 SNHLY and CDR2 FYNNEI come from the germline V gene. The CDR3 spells CASSERDRVFFSNQPQHF. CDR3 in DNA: TGTGCCAGCAGTGAACGGGACAGGGTATTTTTCAGCAATCAGCCCCAGCATTTT.

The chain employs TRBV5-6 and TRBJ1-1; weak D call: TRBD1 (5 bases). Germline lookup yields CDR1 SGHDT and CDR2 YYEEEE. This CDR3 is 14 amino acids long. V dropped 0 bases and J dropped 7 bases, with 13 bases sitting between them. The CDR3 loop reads CASSLEGPRGEAFF. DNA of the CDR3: TGTGCCAGCAGCTTGGAGGGGCCGAGGGGTGAAGCTTTCTTT. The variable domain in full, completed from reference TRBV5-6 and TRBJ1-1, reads DAGVTQSPTHLIKTRGQQVTLRCSPKSGHDTVSWYQQALGQGPQFIFQYYEEEERQRGNFPDRFSGHQFPNYSSELNVNALLLGDSALYLCASSLEGPRGEAFFGQGTRLTVV.

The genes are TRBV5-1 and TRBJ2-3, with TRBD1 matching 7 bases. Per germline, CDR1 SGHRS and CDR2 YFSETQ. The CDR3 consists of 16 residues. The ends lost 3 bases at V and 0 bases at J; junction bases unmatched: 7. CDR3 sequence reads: CASSYGDRVSTDTQYF. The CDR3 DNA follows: TGCGCCAGCAGCTACGGGGACAGAGTAAGCACAGATACGCAGTATTTT.

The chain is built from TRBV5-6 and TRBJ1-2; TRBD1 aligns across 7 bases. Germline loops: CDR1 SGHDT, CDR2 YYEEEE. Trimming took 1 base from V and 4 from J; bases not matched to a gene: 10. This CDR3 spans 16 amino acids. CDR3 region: CASSLIAQGVGYGYTF. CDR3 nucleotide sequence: TGTGCCAGCAGCTTGATCGCGCAGGGGGTAGGCTATGGCTACACCTTC.

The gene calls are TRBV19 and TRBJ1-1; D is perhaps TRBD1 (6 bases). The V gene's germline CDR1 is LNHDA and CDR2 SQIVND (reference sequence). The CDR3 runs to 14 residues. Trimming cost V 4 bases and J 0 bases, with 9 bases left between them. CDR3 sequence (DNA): TGTGCCAGTAGTACAACAGGGCTGAACACTGAAGCTTTCTTT. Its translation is CASSTTGLNTEAFF. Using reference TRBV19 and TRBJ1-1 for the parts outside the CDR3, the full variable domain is DGGITQSPKYLFRKEGQNVTLSCEQNLNHDAMYWYRQDPGQGLRLIYYSQIVNDFQKGDIAEGYSVSREKKESFPLTVTSAQKNPTAFYLCASSTTGLNTEAFFGQGTRLTVV.

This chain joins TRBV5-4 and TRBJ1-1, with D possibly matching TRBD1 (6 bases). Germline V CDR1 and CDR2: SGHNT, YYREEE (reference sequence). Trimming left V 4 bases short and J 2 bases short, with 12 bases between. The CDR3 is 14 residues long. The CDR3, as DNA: TGTGCCAGCAGCCCCCGGACAGTTAACACTGAAGCTTTCTTT. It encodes CASSPRTVNTEAFF.